Listed below are T cell receptor beta chains from one sample, sequenced in a study of control samples from healthy donors and cancer patients. Produced via immunoSEQ multiplex PCR; TCRdb's table is partial and in-frame only. The repertoire holds some 130,000 clones, with about 92% as singletons. Sequencing input: blood. The receptors come from a woman in her forties or fifties in good health. Both conserved end residues are part of each CDR3. The D gene is left open where the match is weak. Only some rows state a clone size, as once, few, many or a class for expanded clones.

once	TRBV30	-	TRBJ1-1	CAWSVGEDTEAFF	TGTGCCTGGAGTGTGGGGGAAGACACTGAAGCTTTCTTT
-	TRBV6-5	-	TRBJ2-7	CASSFTLEQYF	TGTGCCAGCAGTTTCACCCTCGAGCAGTACTTC
-	TRBV28	-	TRBJ2-2	CASSLSGRELFF	TGTGCCAGCAGTTTGAGTGGGAGGGAGCTGTTTTTT
-	TRBV6-6	-	TRBJ2-5	CASSYLEGGETQYF	TGTGCCAGCAGTTACCTCGAAGGGGGGGAGACCCAGTACTTC
many	TRBV9	TRBD2	TRBJ2-7	CASSDGLAGGTWTYEQYF	TGTGCCAGCAGCGACGGACTAGCGGGGGGGACGTGGACCTACGAGCAGTACTTC
-	TRBV19	TRBD1	TRBJ1-6	CASSPADRGRNSPLHF	TGTGCCAGTAGTCCGGCAGACAGGGGACGTAATTCACCCCTCCACTTT
-	TRBV2	TRBD2	TRBJ2-1	CASSLLAGVYNEQFF	TGTGCCAGCAGTCTACTAGCGGGAGTGTACAATGAGCAGTTCTTC
-	TRBV18	-	TRBJ1-2	CASSPPPFNVLYGYTF	TGTGCCAGCTCACCACCACCCTTTAATGTCCTCTATGGCTACACCTTC
-	TRBV29-1	-	TRBJ1-5	CSVADSSQPQHF	TGCAGCGTAGCCGACAGTTCACAGCCCCAGCATTTT
-	TRBV30	TRBD2	TRBJ2-2	CAWSDFLAGVNTGELFF	TGTGCCTGGAGCGATTTTCTAGCGGGGGTGAACACCGGGGAGCTGTTTTTT
-	TRBV11-2	TRBD2	TRBJ2-2	CASSFFSGGAPTGELFF	TGTGCCAGCAGCTTCTTTAGCGGGGGGGCCCCCACCGGGGAGCTGTTTTTT
-	TRBV7-9	TRBD1	TRBJ1-2	CASSLTTGYYGYTF	TGTGCCAGCAGCCTCACGACAGGGTACTATGGCTACACCTTC
-	TRBV6-6	TRBD1	TRBJ1-1	CASRTGGHTEAFF	TGTGCCAGCAGGACAGGGGGGCACACTGAAGCTTTCTTT
-	TRBV28	-	TRBJ2-3	CASSLAPSSTDTQYF	TGTGCCAGCAGTTTAGCACCGTCTAGCACAGATACGCAGTATTTT
-	TRBV19	-	TRBJ2-2	CASGSGVSRITGELFF	TGTGCCAGTGGATCAGGGGTTTCGAGAATCACCGGGGAGCTGTTTTTT
-	TRBV21-1	-	TRBJ1-1	CASSKRDRGPTMNTEAFF	TGTGCCAGCAGTAAACGGGACAGGGGCCCCACGATGAACACTGAAGCTTTCTTT
-	TRBV20-1	TRBD2	TRBJ2-3	CSASGKWSGRTTSTDTQYF	TGCAGTGCTAGTGGGAAATGGAGCGGGAGGACAACCAGCACAGATACGCAGTATTTT
once	TRBV30	-	TRBJ1-2	CAWRTIYGYTF	TGTGCCTGGAGAACGATATATGGCTACACCTTC
-	TRBV18	-	TRBJ2-3	CASSPRGTQYF	TGTGCCAGCTCACCGAGGGGTACGCAGTATTTT
-	TRBV5-1	-	TRBJ1-2	CASSLSIQGGDGYTF	TGCGCCAGCAGCTTGAGTATACAGGGAGGCGATGGCTACACCTTC
-	TRBV29-1	-	TRBJ2-1	CSVRVRSYNEQFF	TGCAGCGTCCGGGTTCGGTCCTACAATGAGCAGTTCTTC
-	TRBV24-1	-	TRBJ2-5	CATSDPEQQETQYF	TGTGCCACCAGTGACCCCGAGCAACAAGAGACCCAGTACTTC
-	TRBV5-4	-	TRBJ2-5	CASSLRSGGAETQYF	TGTGCCAGCAGCTTGAGGAGCGGCGGGGCGGAGACCCAGTACTTC
-	TRBV7-9	-	TRBJ2-3	CASSSSIIPRGTDTQYF	TGTGCCAGCAGCTCATCGATTATCCCTAGGGGCACAGATACGCAGTATTTT
-	TRBV29-1	-	TRBJ2-5	CSASTGLEGTQYF	TGCAGCGCTTCGACAGGGCTGGAGGGGACCCAGTACTTC
-	TRBV12-3/TRBV12-4	-	TRBJ1-2	CASSPSRSGYTF	TGTGCCAGCAGCCCAAGTAGGTCCGGCTACACCTTC
few	TRBV7-9	-	TRBJ1-6	CASSPSTTVSPLHF	TGTGCCAGCAGCCCATCCACAACCGTGAGCCCCCTCCACTTT
-	TRBV11-3	TRBD2	TRBJ2-1	CASGSGSYNEHFF	TGTGCCAGCGGTAGCGGGAGCTACAATGAGCATTTCTTC
-	TRBV27	TRBD1	TRBJ2-2	CASSFHPGGRGGELFF	TGTGCCAGCAGCTTTCACCCAGGGGGTAGGGGCGGGGAGCTGTTTTTT
-	TRBV27	TRBD2	TRBJ2-7	CASRGGPSYEQYF	TGTGCCAGCAGGGGAGGGCCTTCCTACGAGCAGTACTTC
-	TRBV5-1	TRBD2	TRBJ2-4	CASSLDLAGAKNIQYF	TGCGCCAGCAGCTTGGATCTAGCGGGGGCCAAAAACATTCAGTACTTC
-	TRBV27	TRBD1	TRBJ2-7	CASSLHRGSYEQYF	TGTGCCAGCAGTCTACACAGGGGGTCCTACGAGCAGTACTTC
-	TRBV28	TRBD1	TRBJ1-2	CASSGDSRWALYGYTF	TGTGCCAGCAGCGGGGACAGTCGATGGGCCTTATATGGCTACACCTTC
-	TRBV11-3	-	TRBJ2-7	CASSLDLSEQYF	TGTGCCAGCAGCTTAGATCTCTCCGAGCAGTACTTC
once	TRBV15	-	TRBJ1-5	CATSRDRGQPQHF	TGTGCCACCAGCAGAGATCGCGGTCAGCCCCAGCATTTT
-	TRBV19	-	TRBJ1-5	CASSIIARRQYNQPQHF	TGTGCCAGTAGTATAATTGCGAGGCGGCAGTACAATCAGCCCCAGCATTTT
once	TRBV30	-	TRBJ2-7	CAWSGIGFREQYF	TGTGCCTGGAGTGGGATAGGTTTCCGCGAGCAGTACTTC
-	TRBV6-5	-	TRBJ2-2	CASVSRGYTGELFF	TGTGCCAGCGTGTCGAGGGGGTACACCGGGGAGCTGTTTTTT
-	TRBV2	TRBD1	TRBJ2-2	CASSRLGQGLTGELFF	TGTGCCAGCAGTAGACTAGGACAGGGCCTCACCGGGGAGCTGTTTTTT
-	TRBV6-5	-	TRBJ2-1	CASRGGLGRTDEQFF	TGTGCCAGCAGGGGTGGGCTGGGCAGGACAGATGAGCAGTTCTTC
few	TRBV30	TRBD1	TRBJ1-3	CAWRRDRYSGNTIYF	TGTGCCTGGAGGCGGGACAGGTACTCTGGAAACACCATATATTTT
-	TRBV28	-	TRBJ1-2	CASTLQGHYGYTF	TGTGCCAGCACTCTACAGGGTCACTATGGCTACACCTTC
-	TRBV27	-	TRBJ2-7	CASSTMGGYEQYF	TGTGCCAGCAGCACCATGGGCGGCTACGAGCAGTACTTC
-	TRBV29-1	-	TRBJ2-7	CSVESMGAHEQYF	TGCAGCGTTGAGTCTATGGGGGCCCACGAGCAGTACTTC
-	TRBV11-2	-	TRBJ2-7	CASSWALGPTYEQYF	TGTGCCAGCAGCTGGGCACTGGGCCCAACCTACGAGCAGTACTTC
-	TRBV5-1	TRBD2	TRBJ2-1	CASSLGGTSGHNEQFF	TGCGCCAGCAGCTTGGGGGGGACTAGCGGTCACAATGAGCAGTTCTTC